This TCR beta chain stems from a study of T-cell memory formation after mild COVID-19. Trimming pared 4 bases from V and 12 bases from J, leaving 17 bases between. CDR1 is SGHRS and CDR2 is YFSETQ in the germline V gene. The CDR3 has 14 amino acids. This clonotype came up a few times. Its antigen is still unknown. Study-wide results and caveats: Among CD4+ contracting clones, most were CM and EM, and CD8+ ones EMRA.

In TCRdb, the 5' RACE reads were re-called with MiXCR into one record per CDR3 protein. The sample contains approximately 240,000 distinct CDR3 sequences, about 17% of which appear only once. This sequence joins TRBV5-1 and TRBJ1-6, with a weak D call TRBD1 (5 bases). The clonotype was recovered from a man aged 18-30 years who had mild COVID-19 (a few samples of this study predate the infection). Cell type and time point are not known. Sequenced input: PBMCs or a T cell subset sorted from them (not recorded which). CDR3 DNA sequence: TGCGCCAGCAGCGTGGGGACCGCCGGGGGACCCCTCCACTTT. It yields the protein CASSVGTAGGPLHF.